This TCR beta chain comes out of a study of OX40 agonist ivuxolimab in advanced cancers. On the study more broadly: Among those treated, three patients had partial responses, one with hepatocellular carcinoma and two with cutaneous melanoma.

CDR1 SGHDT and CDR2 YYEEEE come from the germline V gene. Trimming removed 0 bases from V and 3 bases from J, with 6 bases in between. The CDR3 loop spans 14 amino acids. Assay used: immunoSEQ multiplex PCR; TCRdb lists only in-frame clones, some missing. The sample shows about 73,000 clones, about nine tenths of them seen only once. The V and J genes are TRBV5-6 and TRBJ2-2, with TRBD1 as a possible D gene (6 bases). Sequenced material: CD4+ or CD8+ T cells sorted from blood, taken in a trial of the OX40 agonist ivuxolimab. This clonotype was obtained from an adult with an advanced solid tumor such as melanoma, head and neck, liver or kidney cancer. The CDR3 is CASSLAGDTGELFF. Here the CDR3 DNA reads TGTGCCAGCAGCTTGGCAGGGGACACCGGGGAGCTGTTTTTT.